This T cell receptor (beta chain) was recorded in a study of shared clonotypes between healthy human individuals. Study-level background: There were three CD4 naive, three CD4 memory, two CD8 naive and one CD8 memory plates per donor. The study, taken as a whole, reports: In general, naive subsets displayed greater estimated richness than memory subsets did.

Trimming removed 6 bases at V and 3 bases at J, with 18 bases between. CDR1 is MNHEY, CDR2 SMNVEV, per germline (reference sequence). The CDR3 has 16 amino acids. Comments on this clone: What it binds is unknown.

Selected positively for CCR7 and CD45RO-negative, naive CD8 cells excluded terminally differentiated effector memory CD45RA+ cells. At a deep level, the assay was run. Several immunoSEQ 96-well plates shared each subset's DNA, each plate a replicate. Only in-frame clones appear in the TCRdb table, and some are missing; sequencing was by immunoSEQ multiplex PCR. The sample includes more than 600,000 clones, under 95% of them seen just once. This sequence joins TRBV27 and TRBJ2-1; possible D gene TRBD2, 6 bases. The sequencing input was naive CD8+ T cells sorted from blood. This sequence was found in a man aged 25 to 45 in good health. The CDR3 protein is CASSNSRDFYYNEQFF. CDR3 DNA sequence: TGTGCCAGCAGCAACTCCCGGGACTTCTACTACAATGAGCAGTTCTTC.